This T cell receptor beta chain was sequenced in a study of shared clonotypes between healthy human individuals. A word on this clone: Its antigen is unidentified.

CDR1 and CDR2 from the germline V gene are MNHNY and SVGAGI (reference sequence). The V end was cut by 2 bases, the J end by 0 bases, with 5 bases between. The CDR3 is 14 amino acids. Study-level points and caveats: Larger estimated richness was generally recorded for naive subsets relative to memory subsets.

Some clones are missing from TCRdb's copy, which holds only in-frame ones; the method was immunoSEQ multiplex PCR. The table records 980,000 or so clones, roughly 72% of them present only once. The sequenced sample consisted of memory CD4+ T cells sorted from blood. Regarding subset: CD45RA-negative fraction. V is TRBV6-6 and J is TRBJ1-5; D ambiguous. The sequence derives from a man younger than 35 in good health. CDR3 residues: CASSYHGSNQPQHF. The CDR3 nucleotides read TGTGCCAGCAGTTACCACGGTAGCAATCAGCCCCAGCATTTT.